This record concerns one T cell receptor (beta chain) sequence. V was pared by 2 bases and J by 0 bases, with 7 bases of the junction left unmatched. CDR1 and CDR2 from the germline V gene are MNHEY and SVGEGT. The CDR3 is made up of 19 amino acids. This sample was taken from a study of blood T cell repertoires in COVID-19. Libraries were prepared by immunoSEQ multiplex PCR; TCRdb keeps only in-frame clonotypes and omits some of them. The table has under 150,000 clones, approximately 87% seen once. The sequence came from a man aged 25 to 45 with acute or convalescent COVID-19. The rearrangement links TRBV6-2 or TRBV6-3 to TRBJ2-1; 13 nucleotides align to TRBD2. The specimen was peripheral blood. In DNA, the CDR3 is TGTGCCAGCAGTTACCCCGGGACTAGCGGGGCTAGCTCCTACAATGAGCAGTTCTTC. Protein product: CASSYPGTSGASSYNEQFF.